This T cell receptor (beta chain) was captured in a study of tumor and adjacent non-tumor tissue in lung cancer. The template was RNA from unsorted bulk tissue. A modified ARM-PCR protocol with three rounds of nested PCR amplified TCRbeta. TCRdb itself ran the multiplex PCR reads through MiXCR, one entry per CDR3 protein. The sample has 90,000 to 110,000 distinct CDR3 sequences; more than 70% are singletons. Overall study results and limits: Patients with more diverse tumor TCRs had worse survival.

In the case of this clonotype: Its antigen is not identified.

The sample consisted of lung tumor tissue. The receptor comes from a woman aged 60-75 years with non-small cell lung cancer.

CDR3 DNA sequence: TGCGCCAGCAGCCAACGAACAGGGGGATACGAGCAGTACTTC. This encodes CASSQRTGGYEQYF. The chain has TRBV4-3 and TRBJ2-7; 8 nucleotides align to TRBD1. CDR1 is LGHNA, CDR2 YSLEER, per germline. The CDR3 consists of 14 residues. V lost 2 bases to trimming and J lost 4 bases; unmatched junction nucleotides: 4.